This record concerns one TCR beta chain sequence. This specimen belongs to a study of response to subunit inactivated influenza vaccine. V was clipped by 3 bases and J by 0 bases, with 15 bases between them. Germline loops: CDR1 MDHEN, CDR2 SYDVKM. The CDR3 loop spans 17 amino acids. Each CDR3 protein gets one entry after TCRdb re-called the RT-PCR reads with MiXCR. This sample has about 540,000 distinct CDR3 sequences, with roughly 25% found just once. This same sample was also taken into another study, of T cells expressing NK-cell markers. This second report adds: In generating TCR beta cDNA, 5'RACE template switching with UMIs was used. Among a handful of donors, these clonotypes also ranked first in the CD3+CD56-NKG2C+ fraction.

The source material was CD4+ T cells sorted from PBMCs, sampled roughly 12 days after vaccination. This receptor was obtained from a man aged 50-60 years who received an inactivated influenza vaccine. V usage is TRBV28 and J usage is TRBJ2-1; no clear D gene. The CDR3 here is CASSLSGQTFSYNEQFF. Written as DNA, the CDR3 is TGTGCCAGCAGTTTGTCCGGGCAGACATTCTCCTACAATGAGCAGTTCTTC.